This T cell receptor (beta chain) was identified in a study of blood T cells in healthy people across ages. Study outcomes and limitations: Versus aged donors, long-lived donors had higher diversity and more naive CD4+ cells.

Ten or more counts support this clonotype. No antigen is known for it. Then a second PCR, running roughly 7 to 11 cycles, was carried out with a sample-barcoded 5' primer and a J-beta primer mix. TCRdb independently ran MiXCR on the 5' RACE reads; one entry per CDR3 protein. The table records more than 800,000 distinct CDR3 sequences, around 26% of them present only once. Caucasian, healthy and from Russia, the donors were aged between about 6 and 90. Isolated PBMCs totaled at least 7 million in each sample. Trimming removed 2 bases from V and 5 bases from J; junction bases left unmatched: 8. The CDR3 consists of 17 residues. Germline V gene data show CDR1 as KGHDR and CDR2 as SFDVKD.

The chain carries TRBV24-1 and TRBJ2-5, with 12 bases fitting TRBD2. Sequenced material: blood. This receptor was taken from a woman over 75 in good health. CDR3 loop: CATSDSTSGGVGETQYF. The CDR3 coding sequence is TGTGCCACCAGTGATTCGACTAGCGGGGGAGTGGGGGAGACCCAGTACTTC.